This passage covers 28 T cell receptor beta chains from one sample sequenced in a study of blood T cell repertoires in COVID-19. Assay used: immunoSEQ multiplex PCR; TCRdb lists only in-frame clones, some missing. The table has approximately 140,000 clones, over 80% seen once. Source material: peripheral blood. Receptors originate from a man in his forties with active or convalescent COVID-19.

The rearrangement joins TRBV6-4 to TRBJ2-3; TRBD2 matches 9 bases. Looked up from germline, CDR1 is MRHNA and CDR2 is SNTAGT. V lost 6 bases, J lost 1 base, and 2 bases stayed unmatched. There are 14 residues in the CDR3. The CDR3 loop reads CASRASGGTDTQYF. CDR3 nucleotide sequence: TGTGCCAGCAGGGCTAGCGGGGGCACAGATACGCAGTATTTT.

The chain is built from TRBV6-2 or TRBV6-3 and TRBJ1-6; a possible D gene is TRBD1 (5 bases). The CDR3 consists of 12 residues. V was clipped by 6 bases and J by 7 bases, with 7 bases between them. CDR1 MNHEY and CDR2 SVGEGT come from the germline V gene. CDR3 bases: TGTGCCAGCAGCCGGGGCAATTCACCCCTCCACTTT. Protein product: CASSRGNSPLHF.

The rearrangement uses TRBV19 and TRBJ2-3; TRBD2 aligns across 12 bases. The J segment lost 2 bases and the V segment lost 7 bases, leaving 4 bases of the junction unmatched. CDR3 length: 15 amino acids. Germline V CDR1 and CDR2: LNHDA, SQIVND (reference sequence). CDR3 sequence: CASIGLAGNTDTQYF. The DNA for the CDR3 is TGTGCCAGTATCGGACTAGCGGGGAACACAGATACGCAGTATTTT.

This chain uses TRBV18 with TRBJ1-1; D possibly corresponds to TRBD1 (5 bases). Trimming shortened V by 5 bases and J by 1 base, and 11 bases separated the two germline ends. This CDR3 contains 14 residues. The germline CDR1 and CDR2 sequences are KGHSH and LQKENI. Written as DNA, the CDR3 is TGTGCCAGCTCATTCCTCCAGGGGAACACTGAAGCTTTCTTT. It yields the protein CASSFLQGNTEAFF.

The V call is TRBV7-2, the J call TRBJ2-7; 7 bases line up with TRBD1. Trimming cost V 5 bases and J 2 bases; bases outside gene matches: 9. The CDR3 has 15 residues. CDR1 is SGHTA, CDR2 FQGNSA, per germline. CDR3 protein: CASSTSTGLTYEQYF. As DNA, the CDR3 is TGTGCCAGCAGCACATCGACAGGGCTAACCTACGAGCAGTACTTC.

Of note for this clone: This specimen includes other DNA sequences encoding the same CDR3. The V call is TRBV5-1, the J call TRBJ2-2; 10 bases match TRBD1. CDR3 length: 14 amino acids. The V gene's germline CDR1 is SGHRS and CDR2 YFSETQ. The V gene end was trimmed by 4 bases and the J gene end by 5 bases; junction bases not matched to a gene: 2. The CDR3: CASSPGQGTGELFF. For the CDR3, the DNA is TGCGCCAGCAGCCCGGGACAGGGGACCGGGGAGCTGTTTTTT.

For this clone: Germline is not matched at one junction end, which may reflect a read error. The V call is TRBV5-4, the J call TRBJ2-2, with a tentative D call TRBD1 (5 bases). Germline CDR1 and CDR2: SGHNT and YYREEE (reference sequence). This CDR3 comprises 15 residues. Here the CDR3 reads CASNLQGVPTGELFF. The CDR3 DNA is TGTGCCAGCAACTTGCAAGGGGTCCCCACCGGGGAGCTGTTTTTT.

The chain has TRBV5-1 and TRBJ1-5; D not certain. V lost 4 bases to trimming and J lost 5 bases, with 16 bases between them. CDR1 is SGHRS, CDR2 YFSETQ, per germline. There are 15 residues in the CDR3. This CDR3 is CASSTGPEGHQPQHF. The CDR3 DNA sequence: TGCGCCAGCAGCACGGGCCCCGAGGGCCATCAGCCCCAGCATTTT.

The sample holds one count of this clone. J is TRBJ1-3 and V is TRBV28, with D unresolved. The CDR3 is 15 residues long. V was pared by 2 bases and J by 0 bases, with 8 bases between. Per germline, CDR1 MDHEN and CDR2 SYDVKM. The CDR3: CASSLPGSSGNTIYF. The DNA of the CDR3 is TGTGCCAGCAGTTTACCGGGTAGCTCTGGAAACACCATATATTTT.

This clone was detected a few times. This chain connects TRBV7-7 to TRBJ2-3; TRBD2 matches 7 bases. Germline CDR1 is SSHAT and CDR2 is FNYEAQ (reference sequence). V lost 4 bases, J lost 2 bases, and 6 bases stayed unmatched. The CDR3 consists of 15 residues. This CDR3 reads CASSSGLNPTDTQYF. CDR3 in DNA: TGTGCCAGCAGCTCGGGACTAAATCCCACAGATACGCAGTATTTT.

The rearrangement uses TRBV7-2 and TRBJ1-1; TRBD1 matches at 7 bases. Trimming removed 10 bases from V and 4 bases from J; junction bases left unmatched: 12. The CDR3 has 14 amino acids. Germline values: CDR1 SGHTA, CDR2 FQGNSA. CDR3 in DNA: TGTGCCACCCGACAGGGCCAGGTACGCACTGAAGCTTTCTTT. This gives the protein CATRQGQVRTEAFF.

This clone appeared a single time. V usage is TRBV19 and J usage is TRBJ1-2; TRBD1 matches at 10 bases. With 5 bases clipped from V and 3 bases from J, the junction kept 9 bases outside the gene matches. The CDR3 totals 16 residues. Germline V gene data show CDR1 as LNHDA and CDR2 as SQIVND (reference sequence). The CDR3 DNA reads as TGTGCCAGTAGTTGGGACAGGGGACTCGCTGACTATGGCTACACCTTC. It yields the protein CASSWDRGLADYGYTF.

This chain joins TRBV5-6 and TRBJ1-5; D might be TRBD1 (6 bases). Trimming removed 3 bases at V and 2 bases at J, with 12 bases between. The CDR3 totals 15 residues. CDR1 SGHDT and CDR2 YYEEEE come from the germline V gene. The CDR3 DNA reads as TGTGCCAGCAGCTCCTGGGGGCAGGGCAATCAGCCCCAGCATTTT. Translation: CASSSWGQGNQPQHF.

The J gene is TRBJ1-3, the V gene TRBV19; D is perhaps TRBD1 (5 bases). Per germline, CDR1 LNHDA and CDR2 SQIVND (reference sequence). The CDR3 is 14 amino acids. Trimming removed 10 bases from V and 0 bases from J, with 13 bases in between. The CDR3 spells CATLQDRSGNTIYF. Written as DNA, the CDR3 is TGTGCCACTTTACAGGATCGCTCTGGAAACACCATATATTTT.

The J gene is TRBJ2-6, the V gene TRBV19; 7 bases match TRBD1. The junction had 6 bases not matched to a gene; V was cut back by 8 bases and J by 2 bases. CDR3 length: 15 residues. Germline V gene lookup returns CDR1 LNHDA and CDR2 SQIVND (reference sequence). Here the CDR3 reads CASGVQGPGANVLTF. In DNA form, the CDR3 reads TGTGCCAGTGGCGTACAGGGGCCTGGGGCCAACGTCCTGACTTTC.

V is TRBV19 and J is TRBJ1-1; 7 positions match TRBD1. The germline gives CDR1 LNHDA, CDR2 SQIVND (reference sequence). V lost 2 bases, J lost 3 bases, and 6 bases stayed unmatched. The CDR3 spans 15 residues. In DNA form, the CDR3 reads TGTGCCAGTAGTATAAGGGGGCAGGCGTACACTGAAGCTTTCTTT. This sequence encodes CASSIRGQAYTEAFF.

The chain combines TRBV24-1 with TRBJ2-7; D possibly corresponds to TRBD2 (7 bases). This CDR3 has 16 amino acids. The V and J ends lost 7 bases and 2 bases respectively, with 20 bases between them. Germline V gene sequence: CDR1 KGHDR, CDR2 SFDVKD. This CDR3 is CATRPEGGAFTYEQYF. Here the CDR3 DNA reads TGTGCCACCAGGCCTGAGGGGGGGGCCTTTACCTACGAGCAGTACTTC.

This clone was seen a single time. This sequence joins TRBV12-3 or TRBV12-4 and TRBJ1-6; D ambiguous. Trimming left V 6 bases short and J 6 bases short, with 9 bases between. There are 13 residues in the CDR3. The CDR3 spells CASSRGFNSPLHF. In DNA, the CDR3 is TGTGCCAGCAGCCGGGGTTTTAATTCACCCCTCCACTTT.

The gene calls are TRBV7-6 and TRBJ2-2; TRBD1 matches at 8 bases. Trimming removed 0 bases from V and 6 bases from J; junction bases left unmatched: 9. Germline V gives CDR1 SGHVS, CDR2 FNYEAQ. The CDR3 covers 17 residues. CDR3 loop: CASSLAWTGSFAGELFF. CDR3 DNA: TGTGCCAGCAGCTTAGCTTGGACAGGGAGTTTCGCCGGGGAGCTGTTTTTT.

The V and J genes are TRBV4-2 and TRBJ2-7, with 10 bases fitting TRBD1. In germline, CDR1 is LGHNA, CDR2 YNFKEQ. The CDR3 length is 16 residues. V was pared by 0 bases and J by 0 bases, with 2 bases of the junction left unmatched. Here the CDR3 DNA reads TGTGCCAGCAGCCAAGAATGGACAGGGGGCTCCTACGAGCAGTACTTC. Translating it yields CASSQEWTGGSYEQYF.

This sequence joins TRBV11-2 and TRBJ2-1, with 8 nucleotides matching TRBD1. The CDR3 sequence is 15 residues long. Germline lookup yields CDR1 SGHAT and CDR2 FQNNGV. V was clipped by 1 base and J by 5 bases; unmatched bases: 4. The chain's CDR3 is CASSLGQGFHNEQFF. The CDR3, as DNA: TGTGCCAGCAGCTTAGGACAGGGGTTCCACAATGAGCAGTTCTTC.

This clone came up a few times. This chain connects TRBV6-5 to TRBJ1-4; the D gene is possibly TRBD1 (6 bases). Trimming stripped 0 bases from V and 7 bases from J, with 12 bases between. The CDR3 sequence is 15 residues long. Germline loops: CDR1 MNHEY, CDR2 SVGAGI. The CDR3 coding sequence is TGTGCCAGCAGTTACTCGGGAGGGGGGGGTGAAAAACTGTTTTTT. Amino acids: CASSYSGGGGEKLFF.

This clone came up once. The chain links TRBV5-4 to TRBJ1-5; the match to TRBD1 covers 7 bases. Looked up from germline, CDR1 is SGHNT and CDR2 is YYREEE (reference sequence). This CDR3 has 16 residues. Trimming took 4 bases from V and 0 from J; bases not matched to a gene: 7. The CDR3 protein is CASSVGTDDSNQPQHF. CDR3 nucleotide sequence: TGTGCCAGCAGCGTCGGGACAGATGATAGCAATCAGCCCCAGCATTTT.

This sequence joins TRBV9 and TRBJ2-1, with 8 bases aligning to TRBD1. With V trimmed by 6 bases and J by 6 bases, 11 bases remained unmatched. CDR1 and CDR2 (germline): SGDLS, YYNGEE. This CDR3 comprises 15 residues. The CDR3 coding sequence is TGTGCCAGCACACAGGGGGGAATAGGATCCAATGAGCAGTTCTTC. This sequence encodes CASTQGGIGSNEQFF.

The CDR3 sequence: CAISSGLAGGRDTQYF. The CDR3 nucleotides read TGTGCCATCAGTTCCGGACTAGCGGGGGGGAGAGATACGCAGTATTTT. J is TRBJ2-3 and V is TRBV10-3; TRBD2 agrees at 15 bases. CDR1 is ENHRY and CDR2 is SYGVKD in the germline V gene. The CDR3 runs to 16 residues. Unmatched junction bases numbered 5, after V lost 5 bases and J lost 5 bases.

The chain is built from TRBV5-6 and TRBJ1-1, with unresolved D. CDR3 length: 14 residues. Germline lookup yields CDR1 SGHDT and CDR2 YYEEEE. V lost 4 bases and J lost 1, with 11 bases in between. CDR3 coding DNA: TGTGCCAGCAGCAGACTCTTAGGGAACACTGAAGCTTTCTTT. This gives the protein CASSRLLGNTEAFF.

The rearrangement uses TRBV24-1 and TRBJ2-4, with 11 bases lining up with TRBD2. Germline V gene lookup returns CDR1 KGHDR and CDR2 SFDVKD. CDR3 length: 18 residues. With 3 bases clipped from V and 3 bases from J, the junction kept 9 bases outside the gene matches. The CDR3 sequence: CATSDSLAGGLGKNIQYF. The CDR3 nucleotides are TGTGCCACCAGTGATAGTTTAGCGGGGGGGCTCGGCAAAAACATTCAGTACTTC.

The chain is built from TRBV6-5 and TRBJ1-2, with TRBD1 identical over 8 bases. Germline trimming cut 7 bases from V and 8 bases from J; bases unmatched to any gene: 6. Per the germline V gene, CDR1 is MNHEY and CDR2 is SVGAGI. The CDR3 sequence is 12 residues long. CDR3 sequence: CASTQGAWGYTF. The DNA of the CDR3 is TGTGCCAGCACGCAGGGGGCATGGGGCTACACCTTC.